The 22 T cell receptor beta chains in this list originate from one sample, sequenced in a study of PD-1 blockade in mismatch repair-deficient tumors. Assay used: immunoSEQ multiplex PCR; TCRdb lists only in-frame clones, some missing. The sample includes 56,000 or so clones, over 75% seen only once; the top ten take roughly 8.1%. The specimen was peripheral blood, collected less than 21 weeks after starting pembrolizumab. These receptors were taken from an adult with mismatch repair-deficient cancer.

In DNA, the CDR3 is TGTGCCAGCAGCTTCCGCGGGACTAGCGGGAGTAGAAACACCGGGGAGCTGTTTTTT. Encoded protein: CASSFRGTSGSRNTGELFF. V usage is TRBV9 and J usage is TRBJ2-2, with TRBD2 identical over 14 bases. Germline trimming cut 4 bases from V and 2 bases from J; bases unmatched to any gene: 10. This CDR3 spans 19 amino acids. The germline V gene encodes CDR1 SGDLS and CDR2 YYNGEE.

The chain joins TRBV10-2 to TRBJ2-2; possible D gene TRBD1, 6 bases. CDR1 is WSHSY and CDR2 is SAAADI in the germline V gene. The CDR3 loop spans 13 amino acids. The V gene lost 7 bases and the J gene lost 3 bases, with 9 bases spanning the gap. CDR3 protein: CASKGEYTGELFF. The CDR3 nucleotides are TGCGCCAGCAAGGGGGAATACACCGGGGAGCTGTTTTTT.

V gene TRBV7-2 combines with J gene TRBJ2-5; D not resolved. Germline V lookup: CDR1 SGHTA, CDR2 FQGNSA. Trimming took off 5 bases at V and 0 bases at J, with 13 bases between the two ends. CDR3 size: 15 residues. DNA of the CDR3: TGTGCCAGCAGCCTTTTCAGGAACCACCAAGAGACCCAGTACTTC. Translation gives CASSLFRNHQETQYF.

This clone was detected a few times. V usage is TRBV7-3 and J usage is TRBJ1-3; D uncertain. CDR1 and CDR2 from the germline V gene are SGHTA and FQGTGA. Trimming removed 0 bases from V and 7 bases from J, with 10 bases in between. This CDR3 is built from 14 residues. This chain's CDR3 is CASSLTGLTNTIYF. CDR3 coding DNA: TGTGCCAGCAGCTTAACAGGGCTAACCAACACCATATATTTT.

The chain combines TRBV7-2 with TRBJ2-2, with 7 bases identical to TRBD1. The CDR3 length is 15 residues. V was clipped by 4 bases and J by 0 bases; unmatched bases: 2. Germline assignment: CDR1 SGHTA and CDR2 FQGNSA. This chain's CDR3 is CASSWTGANTGELFF. The CDR3 nucleotides read TGTGCCAGCAGCTGGACAGGAGCGAACACCGGGGAGCTGTTTTTT.

Only a few counts were recorded for this clone. This chain connects TRBV18 to TRBJ1-2; D might be TRBD1 (5 bases). Between the trimmed V and J ends, which lost 5 bases and 5 bases, there was a span of 12 bases. Germline CDR1 KGHSH, CDR2 LQKENI. CDR3 length equals 13 residues. CDR3 nucleotide sequence: TGTGCCAGCTCAGATGGGGGGAAATATGGCTACACCTTC. Amino acids: CASSDGGKYGYTF.

V and J are TRBV7-2 and TRBJ2-7, with TRBD2 matching over 8 bases. Trimming removed 5 bases from V and 3 bases from J; junction bases left unmatched: 9. In germline, CDR1 is SGHTA, CDR2 FQGNSA. This CDR3 region has 15 residues. CDR3 nucleotides: TGTGCCAGCAGCCAGGGACTAGACATACACTACGAGCAGTACTTC. This sequence encodes CASSQGLDIHYEQYF. Based on the CDR3 plus reference TRBV7-2 and TRBJ2-7, the full variable domain is GAGVSQSPSNKVTEKGKDVELRCDPISGHTALYWYRQSLGQGLEFLIYFQGNSAPDKSGLPSDRFSAERTGGSVSTLTIQRTQQEDSAVYLCASSQGLDIHYEQYFGPGTRLTVT.

This chain connects TRBV4-1 to TRBJ2-3; 11 nucleotides agree with TRBD2. The germline gives CDR1 MGHRA, CDR2 YSYEKL. CDR3 length: 18 residues. Trimming cost V 6 bases and J 0 bases; bases outside gene matches: 11. CDR3 amino acids: CASSLPGLAEPSTDTQYF. The CDR3 DNA is TGCGCCAGCAGTCTACCGGGACTAGCGGAACCGAGCACAGATACGCAGTATTTT.

The rearrangement links TRBV11-2 to TRBJ2-7; 10 positions match TRBD2. Germline loops: CDR1 SGHAT, CDR2 FQNNGV. The CDR3 contains 14 residues. V lost 5 bases, J lost 7 bases, and 8 bases stayed unmatched. CDR3 protein: CASSPLAGVGEQYF. CDR3 sequence (DNA): TGTGCCAGCAGCCCTCTAGCGGGAGTGGGTGAGCAGTACTTC.

V is TRBV28 and J is TRBJ1-1; 8 nucleotides agree with TRBD1. CDR1 and CDR2 from the germline V gene are MDHEN and SYDVKM. The CDR3 length is 14 residues. V was clipped by 7 bases and J by 0 bases; unmatched bases: 4. Here the CDR3 DNA reads TGTGCCAGCATCGCAGGGGGCATGAACACTGAAGCTTTCTTT. Translated, it gives CASIAGGMNTEAFF.

This clone came up once. The rearrangement links TRBV7-9 to TRBJ2-2, with D perhaps matching TRBD1 (5 bases). This CDR3 has 13 residues. Germline CDR1 and CDR2: SEHNR and FQNEAQ (reference sequence). The V end was cut by 11 bases, the J end by 3 bases, with 13 bases between. Here the CDR3 reads CAGVATDTGELFF. As DNA, the CDR3 is TGTGCCGGTGTCGCGACAGACACCGGGGAGCTGTTTTTT.

The chain couples TRBV6-5 to TRBJ2-7; 8 bases align to TRBD1. With V trimmed by 2 bases and J by 4 bases, 7 bases remained unmatched. Germline V gives CDR1 MNHEY, CDR2 SVGAGI. The CDR3 extends over 15 amino acids. In DNA form, the CDR3 reads TGTGCCAGCAGTTACCTCGGGACAGGAGTGTACGAGCAGTACTTC. This sequence encodes CASSYLGTGVYEQYF.

The chain joins TRBV30 to TRBJ2-5, with D unclear. V lost 4 bases and J lost 3, with 9 bases in between. This CDR3 has 12 amino acids. Germline CDR1 is GTSNPN and CDR2 is SVGIG (reference sequence). The CDR3 DNA follows: TGTGCCTGGACCGGATTTAAAGAGACCCAGTACTTC. As protein: CAWTGFKETQYF.

J is TRBJ2-2 and V is TRBV18; 15 bases are a match to TRBD2. Germline lookup yields CDR1 KGHSH and CDR2 LQKENI. Trimming removed 3 bases from V and 5 bases from J; junction bases left unmatched: 7. CDR3 length: 18 amino acids. The CDR3 reads CASSPGLAGGRRTGELFF. The CDR3 bases are TGTGCCAGCTCACCGGGACTAGCGGGAGGAAGGAGGACCGGGGAGCTGTTTTTT.

This chain uses TRBV30 with TRBJ2-1; TRBD2 aligns across 10 bases. V shed 2 bases, J shed 7 bases, and the junction held 11 bases outside the gene matches. The CDR3 covers 16 residues. Germline-derived CDR1 and CDR2 are GTSNPN and SVGIG (reference sequence). In nucleotides, the CDR3 is TGTGCCTGGAGTCCCGATAGCGGGAGGATCGGGAATGAGCAGTTCTTC. Protein sequence: CAWSPDSGRIGNEQFF.

This clone occurred a few times. This chain links TRBV19 with TRBJ2-1; a weak D match, TRBD2 (6 bases). Trimming took off 3 bases at V and 5 bases at J, with 11 bases between the two ends. Per germline, CDR1 LNHDA and CDR2 SQIVND (reference sequence). CDR3 length: 14 residues. The CDR3 coding sequence is TGTGCCAGTAGTATTCGTATAGCGGACAATGAGCAGTTCTTC. Its translation is CASSIRIADNEQFF.

This chain links TRBV4-1 with TRBJ1-2; TRBD1 matches 7 bases. The germline V gene has CDR1 MGHRA and CDR2 YSYEKL. V dropped 1 base and J dropped 3; count of bases not matched to a gene: 5. The CDR3 contains 15 residues. The CDR3, as DNA: TGCGCCAGCAGCCAAGGACAGGGTTTGGACTATGGCTACACCTTC. This gives the protein CASSQGQGLDYGYTF.

This sequence joins TRBV7-5 and TRBJ2-1; no check of the table's D call, TRBD2, against the DNA was made. TRBV7-5 is an annotated pseudogene. The CDR3 extends over 12 amino acids. CDR3 nucleotides: TGTGCCAGCAGCTCGGGGGTCAATGAGCAGTTCTTC. Its translation: CASSSGVNEQFF.

J is TRBJ2-1 and V is TRBV18; D may be TRBD2 (7 bases). The CDR3 covers 17 residues. V was trimmed by 5 bases and J by 2 bases, leaving 19 bases between them. Germline assignment: CDR1 KGHSH and CDR2 LQKENI. The CDR3 sequence is CASSKTRDGGPYNEQFF. CDR3 in DNA: TGTGCCAGCTCAAAGACCCGGGACGGGGGGCCCTACAATGAGCAGTTCTTC.

The J gene is TRBJ1-3, the V gene TRBV14; D remains ambiguous. Deletions cut 5 bases from V and 9 bases from J, with 17 bases between. CDR1 SGHDN and CDR2 FVKESK come from the germline V gene. The CDR3 covers 14 residues. DNA of the CDR3: TGTGCCAGCAGCAAACCGGCCGGGGTCCCCACCATATATTTT. The encoded protein is CASSKPAGVPTIYF.

The V and J genes are TRBV7-3 and TRBJ2-2; D unclear. Germline CDR1 and CDR2: SGHTA and FQGTGA. V was pared by 1 base and J by 7 bases, with 10 bases between. The CDR3 covers 14 residues. The CDR3 spells CASSLNLNGGELFF. The DNA for the CDR3 is TGTGCCAGCAGCTTAAACCTCAACGGCGGGGAGCTGTTTTTT.

Concerning this clone itself: One junction end disagrees with the germline gene, perhaps due to a read error. The rearrangement links TRBV7-9 to TRBJ2-1, with TRBD1 matching 8 bases. The CDR3 runs to 14 residues. Per the germline V gene, CDR1 is SEHNR and CDR2 is FQNEAQ (reference sequence). Here the CDR3 reads CASSQEQGADEQFF. The CDR3 DNA reads TGCGCCAGCAGCCAAGAGCAGGGGGCGGATGAGCAGTTCTTC.